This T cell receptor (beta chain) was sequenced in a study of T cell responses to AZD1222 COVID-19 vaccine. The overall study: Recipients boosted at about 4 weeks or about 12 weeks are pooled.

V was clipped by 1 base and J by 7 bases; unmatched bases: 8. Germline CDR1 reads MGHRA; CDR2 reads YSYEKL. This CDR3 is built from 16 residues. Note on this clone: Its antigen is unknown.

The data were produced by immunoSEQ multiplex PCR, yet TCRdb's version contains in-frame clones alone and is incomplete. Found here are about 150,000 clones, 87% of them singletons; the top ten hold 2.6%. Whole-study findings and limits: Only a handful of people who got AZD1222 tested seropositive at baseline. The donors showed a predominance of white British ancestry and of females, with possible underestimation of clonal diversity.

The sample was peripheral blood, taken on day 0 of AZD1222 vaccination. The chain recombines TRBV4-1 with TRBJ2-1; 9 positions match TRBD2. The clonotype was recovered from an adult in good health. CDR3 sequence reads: CASSQVVAGAWNEQFF. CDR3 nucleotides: TGCGCCAGCAGCCAAGTCGTAGCGGGAGCATGGAATGAGCAGTTCTTC.